The entry below gives a single T cell receptor beta chain sequence along with its context. The antigen remains unidentified. The source of the sample is a study of beta chain features in type 1 diabetes. V gave up 5 bases and J gave up 5 bases; unmatched junction bases: 7. The CDR3 is 14 residues long. The V gene's germline CDR1 is SQVTM and CDR2 ANQGSEA. The isolated RNA, all of it, was reverse transcribed, so expressed TCRB transcripts were what got sequenced. Libraries were prepared by immunoSEQ multiplex PCR; TCRdb keeps only in-frame clonotypes and omits some of them. Of 350,000 to 450,000 clones listed, approximately 14% are singletons. The study, taken as a whole, reports: Among patients, naive, central memory and Treg TCRB repertoires appeared more similar than among healthy donors. Significant though moderate, a shortening of TCRB CDR3s appeared in all four CD4+ subsets of Type 1 diabetes patients.

This receptor was taken from a man aged 25-45 years in good health. This chain uses TRBV29-1 with TRBJ2-5, with 11 bases matching TRBD2. The sample taken for sequencing was naive CD4+ T cells from blood. The CDR3: CSVSLAGGTETQYF. DNA of the CDR3: TGCAGCGTTTCTCTAGCGGGGGGTACGGAGACCCAGTACTTC.